This T cell receptor (beta chain) was found in a study of radiotherapy plus CTLA-4 blockade in lung cancer. The germline V gene has CDR1 KGHSH and CDR2 LQKENI. Trimming took 4 bases from V and 1 from J, leaving 22 bases between them. This CDR3 has 18 residues. The repertoire was sequenced with immunoSEQ multiplex PCR; TCRdb's copy has only in-frame clones and lacks some. The sample records about 45,000 clones, around 77% being singletons. The V call is TRBV18, the J call TRBJ1-1; maybe TRBD1 (6 bases). This sample comprised peripheral blood, obtained from a patient treated with radiotherapy plus ipilimumab. This clonotype was obtained from a human donor with non-small cell lung cancer who had stable disease on radiotherapy plus ipilimumab. The CDR3 coding sequence is TGTGCCAGCTCACAATCAACGGGCAGGGGAGGAGGGAACACTGAAGCTTTCTTT. This encodes CASSQSTGRGGGNTEAFF. The whole variable domain, filled in from reference TRBV18 and TRBJ1-1, reads NAGVMQNPRHLVRRRGQEARLRCSPMKGHSHVYWYRQLPEEGLKFMVYLQKENIIDESGMPKERFSAEFPKEGPSILRIQQVVRGDSAAYFCASSQSTGRGGGNTEAFFGQGTRLTVV.